A single sample gave rise to the 18 T cell receptor beta chains below, sequenced in a study of human T cells and chemical hapten exposure. TCRdb re-analysed the RACE reads in MiXCR, keeping a single row per CDR3 protein. The sample holds about 52,000 distinct CDR3 sequences, 9% to 10% seen once. Documented time point: patch test 3, about 24 weeks after DPC sensitization. Specified treatment: therapeutic diphenylcyclopropenone sensitization with weekly scalp DPC. The starting material was whole blood, obtained in connection with sensitization to the hapten diphenylcyclopropenone (DPC). These TCRs come from a woman aged 40 to 50 with alopecia areata. Some clones in this sample may be carry-over from other donors' samples.

This clonotype was recorded a few times. The chain recombines TRBV11-2 with TRBJ2-1; the D gene is possibly TRBD1 (6 bases). Germline V gene sequence: CDR1 SGHAT, CDR2 FQNNGV. V lost 5 bases to trimming and J lost 8 bases, with 22 bases between them. CDR3 length: 16 amino acids. The CDR3 nucleotides are TGTGCCAGCAGCCCCGTCATCAGGGGCCCTAAGGATGAGCAGTTCTTC. This sequence encodes CASSPVIRGPKDEQFF.

This clonotype appeared many times. The rearrangement joins TRBV6-1 to TRBJ2-2; 9 bases are shared with TRBD1. Trimming removed 6 bases from V and 6 bases from J; junction bases left unmatched: 8. The germline V gene has CDR1 MNHNS and CDR2 SASEGT. The CDR3 consists of 15 residues. DNA for the CDR3: TGTGCCAGCAGGGGACAGGGAGAAGGGGCCGGGGAGCTGTTTTTT. Amino acid sequence: CASRGQGEGAGELFF.

This clonotype occurred many times. This sequence joins TRBV6-2 or TRBV6-3 and TRBJ1-5; D is perhaps TRBD1 (5 bases). V lost 7 bases to trimming and J lost 2 bases, with 27 bases between them. The CDR3 has 19 residues. CDR1 is MNHEY and CDR2 is SVGEGT in the germline V gene. For the CDR3, the DNA is TGTGCCAGCACCCTAGGCGAGGGCAGGGAGTTCTTGGGCAATCAGCCCCAGCATTTT. This codes for CASTLGEGREFLGNQPQHF.

The J gene is TRBJ2-2, the V gene TRBV5-1; weak D call: TRBD2 (5 bases). The CDR3 is made up of 15 amino acids. Germline-derived CDR1 and CDR2 are SGHRS and YFSETQ. V lost 0 bases and J 1 base, leaving 7 bases between the germline ends. The CDR3 region is CASSLGGVNTGELFF. In DNA, the CDR3 is TGCGCCAGCAGCTTGGGGGGAGTGAACACCGGGGAGCTGTTTTTT.

This clonotype occurred a few times. The chain combines TRBV18 with TRBJ1-4; D remains ambiguous. This CDR3 spans 14 amino acids. Germline CDR1 reads KGHSH; CDR2 reads LQKENI. V lost 8 bases and J 4 bases, leaving 14 bases between the germline ends. The CDR3 loop is CASARGNLNEKLFF. CDR3 nucleotides: TGTGCCAGCGCTCGTGGAAACCTTAATGAAAAACTGTTTTTT.

This clonotype was picked up many times. This sequence joins TRBV7-9 and TRBJ2-7; TRBD1 might be the D (7 bases). The germline V and J ends were trimmed by 4 bases and 7 bases, with 14 bases remaining between them. Germline loops: CDR1 SEHNR, CDR2 FQNEAQ (reference sequence). CDR3 size: 13 residues. This CDR3 reads CASSSLTGREQYF. For the CDR3, the DNA is TGTGCCAGCAGCTCGTTGACAGGGAGGGAGCAGTACTTC. The whole variable domain, remainder taken from reference TRBV7-9 and TRBJ2-7, is DTGVSQNPRHKITKRGQNVTFRCDPISEHNRLYWYRQTLGQGPEFLTYFQNEAQLEKSRLLSDRFSAERPKGSFSTLEIQRTEQGDSAMYLCASSSLTGREQYFGPGTRLTVT.

This clonotype showed up just a few times. The chain joins TRBV2 to TRBJ2-1; 10 bases align to TRBD1. Trimming took 8 bases from V and 2 from J; bases not matched to a gene: 0. The CDR3 contains 13 residues. Looked up from germline, CDR1 is SNHLY and CDR2 is FYNNEI. CDR3: CASGQGAYNEQFF. Written as DNA, the CDR3 is TGTGCCAGCGGACAGGGGGCCTACAATGAGCAGTTCTTC. The full variable domain, completed using reference TRBV2 and TRBJ2-1, is EPEVTQTPSHQVTQMGQEVILRCVPISNHLYFYWYRQILGQKVEFLVSFYNNEISEKSEIFDDQFSVERPDGSNFTLKIRSTKLEDSAMYFCASGQGAYNEQFFGPGTRLTVL.

In its sample, this clonotype was seen a few times. The rearrangement uses TRBV7-2 and TRBJ1-1; 7 bases agree with TRBD1. CDR1 SGHTA and CDR2 FQGNSA come from the germline V gene. CDR3 length equals 16 residues. V lost 4 bases and J lost 5; bases outside the gene matches: 13. The CDR3 sequence is CASSYSWRGRGTEAFF. CDR3 nucleotides: TGTGCCAGCAGCTACTCCTGGAGGGGGCGAGGGACTGAAGCTTTCTTT.

This clonotype has only a few counts. The J gene is TRBJ2-1, the V gene TRBV7-2; 8 bases are a match to TRBD2. The germline CDR1 and CDR2 sequences are SGHTA and FQGNSA. J lost 2 bases, V lost 5 bases, and 5 bases had no gene match. This CDR3 is built from 15 residues. The CDR3 here is CASSPRTSPYNEQFF. The DNA of the CDR3 is TGTGCCAGCAGCCCAAGGACTAGCCCCTACAATGAGCAGTTCTTC.

DNA for the CDR3: TGCGCCAGCAGCTTCAGGGTAACCGGGGAGCTGTTTTTT. It is translated as CASSFRVTGELFF. The chain carries TRBV5-1 and TRBJ2-2; D is possibly TRBD1 (5 bases). Looked up from germline, CDR1 is SGHRS and CDR2 is YFSETQ. The CDR3 loop spans 13 amino acids. Trimming shortened V by 2 bases and J by 5 bases, and 7 bases separated the two germline ends.

The gene calls are TRBV2 and TRBJ1-1, with TRBD1 as a possible D gene (5 bases). With 6 bases removed from V and 8 bases from J, the gap between germline ends came to 13 bases. This CDR3 contains 12 residues. From germline, CDR1 is SNHLY and CDR2 FYNNEI. CDR3 protein: CASRGPGEEAFF. CDR3 DNA: TGTGCCAGCAGGGGCCCGGGGGAGGAAGCTTTCTTT.

This clonotype was detected a few times. The junction differs from germline at one of its ends, possibly a read error. V and J are TRBV12-3 or TRBV12-4 and TRBJ2-1, with TRBD2 as a possible D gene (5 bases). CDR3 size: 13 residues. CDR3: CASSPAEDPHESF. The CDR3 coding sequence is TGTGCCAGCAGTCCAGCGGAGGATCCTCATGAGTCCTTC.

Many counts were recorded for this clonotype. The V gene is TRBV6-2 or TRBV6-3, the J gene TRBJ2-7; D uncertain. The CDR3 is 14 amino acids. With 2 bases removed from V and 1 base from J, the gap between germline ends came to 9 bases. CDR1 and CDR2 from the germline V gene are MNHEY and SVGEGT. The CDR3 region is CASSYKAFSYEQYF. The DNA for the CDR3 is TGTGCCAGCAGTTACAAGGCGTTTTCCTACGAGCAGTACTTC.

This clonotype was counted only a few times. The junction departs from germline at one end; a sequencing error may be responsible. The chain employs TRBV6-1 and TRBJ1-2, with TRBD1 identical over 7 bases. The length of the CDR3 is 18 residues. Germline lookup yields CDR1 MNHNS and CDR2 SASEGT. This CDR3 is CASNEYWDRPGGDYGYTF. The CDR3 DNA reads as TGTGCCAGCAATGAATATTGGGACAGACCCGGGGGTGACTATGGCTACACCTTC.

This clonotype was seen only a few times. V usage is TRBV7-3 and J usage is TRBJ2-7; tentative D call: TRBD2 (5 bases). The ends were cut back, 7 bases at V and 5 bases at J, with 30 bases in the middle. CDR1 and CDR2 (germline): SGHTA, FQGTGA. This CDR3 has 18 residues. The CDR3 here is CASTLKLPGFKSAHEQYF. The DNA of the CDR3 is TGTGCCAGCACCCTGAAACTACCGGGATTTAAATCGGCCCACGAGCAGTACTTC.

This clonotype was seen ten or more times. This rearrangement joins TRBV5-1 to TRBJ2-3; D gene uncertain. This CDR3 spans 15 amino acids. V lost 7 bases to trimming and J lost 4 bases, with 19 bases between them. In germline, CDR1 is SGHRS, CDR2 YFSETQ. The CDR3 spells CASSGLRQSSDTQYF. CDR3 bases: TGCGCCAGCTCCGGGCTCCGGCAGAGCTCAGATACGCAGTATTTT.

This clonotype occurred a few times. V usage is TRBV28 and J usage is TRBJ1-1; D possibly corresponds to TRBD1 (5 bases). Trimming took off 10 bases at V and 1 base at J, with 19 bases between the two ends. Per the germline V gene, CDR1 is MDHEN and CDR2 is SYDVKM. This CDR3 is 15 amino acids long. The CDR3 bases are TGTGCCACCGATACACAGACAGAACCGAACACTGAAGCTTTCTTT. It specifies CATDTQTEPNTEAFF.

This clonotype was observed many times. V is TRBV20-1 and J is TRBJ1-5; 7 bases map to TRBD1. V was clipped by 0 bases and J by 2 bases; unmatched bases: 10. Germline V gives CDR1 DFQATT, CDR2 SNEGSKA (reference sequence). The CDR3 loop spans 17 amino acids. The CDR3 DNA sequence: TGCAGTGCTAGAGATCTGGCAGGGGGAGATGGCAATCAGCCCCAGCATTTT. Protein product: CSARDLAGGDGNQPQHF.